This T cell receptor beta chain appears in the sequencing data of a study of cytomegalovirus exposure and HLA in healthy donors. Study background: In a previous analysis, some 110 million unique TCR beta sequences were found from 150 million to 200 million T cells.

PCR amplification relied on 60 Vbeta primers (plus 13 Jbeta primers). The data were produced by immunoSEQ multiplex PCR, yet TCRdb's version contains in-frame clones alone and is incomplete. In all, the sample yields some 64,000 clones. V trimming: 8 bases; J trimming: 8 bases; junction bases outside the gene matches: 16. The germline V gene has CDR1 SGHAT and CDR2 FQNNGV. This CDR3 contains 16 residues. Broader study findings: Segments of the TCR beta V type were, in most cases, productive about 87% or about 30% of the time in an earlier analysis. At a 0.05 false discovery rate, a later analysis found 16,951 TCR beta sequences to be associated with HLA alleles.

About this clone: The antigen remains unidentified.

The receptor was isolated from a woman in her twenties or thirties in good health and CMV-seronegative. Sequencing was done on a sample of PBMCs. The rearrangement uses TRBV11-2 and TRBJ2-3; 10 nucleotides match TRBD2. The CDR3 DNA reads as TGTGCCAGCGGATACCCTCGGGCTAGCGGGAGAGGTACGCAGTATTTT. As protein: CASGYPRASGRGTQYF.